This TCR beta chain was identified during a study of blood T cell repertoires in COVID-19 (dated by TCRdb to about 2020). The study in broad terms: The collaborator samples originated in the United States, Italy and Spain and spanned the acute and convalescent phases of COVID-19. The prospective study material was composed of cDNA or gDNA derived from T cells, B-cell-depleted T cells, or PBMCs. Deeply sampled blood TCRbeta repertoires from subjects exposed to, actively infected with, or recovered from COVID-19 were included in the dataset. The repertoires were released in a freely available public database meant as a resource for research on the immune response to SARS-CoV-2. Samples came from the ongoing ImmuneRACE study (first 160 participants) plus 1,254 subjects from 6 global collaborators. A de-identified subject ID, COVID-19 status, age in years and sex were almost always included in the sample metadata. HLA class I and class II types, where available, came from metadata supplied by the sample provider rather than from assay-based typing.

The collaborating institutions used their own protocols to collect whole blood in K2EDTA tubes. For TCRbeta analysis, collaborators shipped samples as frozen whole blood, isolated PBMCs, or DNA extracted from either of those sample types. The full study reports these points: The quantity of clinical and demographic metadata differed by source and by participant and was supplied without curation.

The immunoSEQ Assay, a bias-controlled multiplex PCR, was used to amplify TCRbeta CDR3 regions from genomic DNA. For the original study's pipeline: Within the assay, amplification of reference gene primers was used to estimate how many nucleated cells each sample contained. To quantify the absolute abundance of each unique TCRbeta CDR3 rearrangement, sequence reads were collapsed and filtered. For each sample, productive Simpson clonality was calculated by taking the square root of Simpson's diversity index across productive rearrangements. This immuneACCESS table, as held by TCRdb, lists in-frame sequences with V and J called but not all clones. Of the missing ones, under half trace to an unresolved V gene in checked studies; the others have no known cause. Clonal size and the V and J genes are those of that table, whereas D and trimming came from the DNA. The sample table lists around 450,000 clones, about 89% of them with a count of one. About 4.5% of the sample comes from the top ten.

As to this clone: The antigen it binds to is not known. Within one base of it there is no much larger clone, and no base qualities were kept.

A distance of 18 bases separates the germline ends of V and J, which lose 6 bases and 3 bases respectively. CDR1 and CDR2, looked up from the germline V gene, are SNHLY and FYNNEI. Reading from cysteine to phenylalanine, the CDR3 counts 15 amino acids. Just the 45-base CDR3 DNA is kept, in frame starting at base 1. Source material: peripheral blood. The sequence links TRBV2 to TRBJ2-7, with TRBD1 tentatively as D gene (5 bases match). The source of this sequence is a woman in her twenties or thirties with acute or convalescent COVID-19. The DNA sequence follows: TGTGCCAGCAGAGCTAGACAGCTCGGAGTCTACGAGCAGTACTTC. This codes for CASRARQLGVYEQYF.